The 13 T cell receptor beta chains listed next were all sequenced from one sample in a study of post-analysis software for immune sequencing data. Overall study findings and caveats: About 5 TRBV segments were more frequent in patients than controls; TRBV5-6, TRBV5-1 and TRBV20-1 belonged to this group.

Every TCR beta cDNA library bore unique molecular identifiers. MiXCR, applied by TCRdb to the PCR reads, yields one record per CDR3 protein. This table has fewer than 850,000 distinct CDR3 sequences, about 27% appearing once. No antigens are known for them. The material sequenced was blood. These receptor sequences come from a girl aged 5 to 17 with multiple sclerosis.

This clonotype occurred a few times. This chain links TRBV4-1 with TRBJ2-1, with 14 bases aligning to TRBD2. This CDR3 has 16 residues. The V gene's germline CDR1 is MGHRA and CDR2 YSYEKL. V lost 4 bases to trimming and J lost 6 bases; unmatched junction nucleotides: 5. Here the CDR3 DNA reads TGCGCCAGCAGCCTTGGGACTAGCGGGGGTATCAATGAGCAGTTCTTC. Its translation: CASSLGTSGGINEQFF.

This sequence joins TRBV7-2 and TRBJ2-7; D is unresolved. This CDR3 is 11 amino acids long. Between the trimmed V and J ends, which lost 5 bases and 3 bases, there was a span of 5 bases. CDR1 is SGHTA and CDR2 is FQGNSA in the germline V gene. CDR3 sequence (DNA): TGTGCCAGCAGCACCCACTACGAGCAGTACTTC. As protein: CASSTHYEQYF.

This clonotype was observed a single time. Likely a read error: the CDR3 ends without its conserved phenylalanine or tryptophan. This chain uses TRBV28 with TRBJ2-6, with D uncertain. The V and J ends lost 10 bases and 1 base respectively, with 11 bases between them. The CDR3 is 14 amino acids. Germline assignment: CDR1 MDHEN and CDR2 SYDVKM. This CDR3 reads CAIPAYSGANVLTL. The CDR3, as DNA: TGTGCCATACCAGCCTATTCTGGGGCCAACGTCCTGACTCTC.

This clonotype occurred a few times. J is TRBJ2-3 and V is TRBV4-3; D gene ambiguous. Germline V gives CDR1 LGHNA, CDR2 YSLEER. Trimming removed 0 bases from V and 0 bases from J, with 13 bases in between. This CDR3 is 17 amino acids long. The CDR3 sequence: CASSQEFTLFSTDTQYF. The CDR3, as DNA: TGCGCCAGCAGCCAAGAATTCACCCTATTTAGCACAGATACGCAGTATTTT.

The gene calls are TRBV4-1 and TRBJ1-2; no definite D call. The CDR3 runs to 15 residues. Germline V CDR1 and CDR2: MGHRA, YSYEKL. Trimming cost V 6 bases and J 0 bases, with 14 bases left between them. CDR3 in DNA: TGCGCCAGCAGTACTGTTTCGGGGACTAACTATGGCTACACCTTC. It codes for CASSTVSGTNYGYTF.

The V gene is TRBV9, the J gene TRBJ1-1; 7 bases are a match to TRBD1. Per germline, CDR1 SGDLS and CDR2 YYNGEE. J gave up 3 bases and V 0 bases, and 2 bases lay outside the gene matches. This CDR3 is built from 14 residues. The CDR3 sequence: CASSVVRGDTEAFF. In DNA form, the CDR3 reads TGTGCCAGCAGCGTAGTCAGGGGGGACACTGAAGCTTTCTTT.

This clonotype was seen ten or more times. V gene TRBV7-9 combines with J gene TRBJ2-7; D is uncertain. There are 13 residues in the CDR3. The ends were cut back, 0 bases at V and 1 base at J, with 4 bases in the middle. The germline CDR1 and CDR2 sequences are SEHNR and FQNEAQ (reference sequence). CDR3: CASSLAGSYEQYF. As DNA, the CDR3 is TGTGCCAGCAGCTTAGCGGGATCCTACGAGCAGTACTTC.

This clonotype was picked up many times. The chain combines TRBV7-2 with TRBJ2-3; the D is unclear. The CDR3 totals 11 residues. The V end lost 8 bases, the J end lost 6 bases, and 9 bases lay between the germline ends. The germline V gene encodes CDR1 SGHTA and CDR2 FQGNSA. DNA of the CDR3: TGTGCCAGCGGCCTCGGGGATACGCAGTATTTT. Amino acid sequence: CASGLGDTQYF.

The rearrangement uses TRBV6-5 and TRBJ2-7; D possibly corresponds to TRBD2 (6 bases). V gave up 4 bases and J gave up 2 bases, with 12 bases separating them. Looked up from germline, CDR1 is MNHEY and CDR2 is SVGAGI. The length of the CDR3 is 14 residues. Here the CDR3 reads CASSWGDAAYEQYF. In nucleotides, the CDR3 is TGTGCCAGCAGTTGGGGGGACGCCGCCTACGAGCAGTACTTC.

CDR3 sequence: CASSQETGAGQPQHF. In nucleotides, the CDR3 is TGCGCCAGCAGCCAAGAAACAGGGGCGGGTCAGCCCCAGCATTTT. The chain uses TRBV4-3 and TRBJ1-5, with 7 bases lining up with TRBD1. Germline CDR1 and CDR2: LGHNA and YSLEER. The CDR3 contains 15 residues. Trimming took 0 bases from V and 6 from J; bases not matched to a gene: 5.

This clonotype has a handful of counts. The chain combines TRBV7-9 with TRBJ2-5, with 8 bases identical to TRBD1. With the DNA end fitting TRBJ2-4 better, the J assignment may be wrong. Germline V gene lookup returns CDR1 SEHNR and CDR2 FQNEAQ (reference sequence). The CDR3 totals 14 residues. This CDR3 is CASSYWGQDDIQYF. The CDR3 DNA is TGTGCCAGCAGCTATTGGGGACAGGATGACATTCAGTACTTC.

The V gene is TRBV20-1, the J gene TRBJ1-2; D might be TRBD1 (6 bases). The CDR3 runs to 14 residues. V was clipped by 6 bases and J by 6 bases, with 20 bases between them. CDR1 is DFQATT and CDR2 is SNEGSKA in the germline V gene (reference sequence). CDR3 nucleotides: TGCAGTGCCGCCGCGTGGGGGCGCGTGGATGGCTACACCTTC. This gives the protein CSAAAWGRVDGYTF.

The chain combines TRBV10-3 with TRBJ2-7; D is unclear. Germline V CDR1 and CDR2: ENHRY, SYGVKD. V lost 3 bases, J lost 3 bases, and 3 bases lay in between. There are 11 residues in the CDR3. CDR3 amino acids: CAISDYYEQYF. The DNA of the CDR3 is TGTGCCATCAGTGACTACTACGAGCAGTACTTC.